These 23 T cell receptor beta chains share one sample of origin, sequenced in a study of T cells in Graves' hyperthyroidism and ophthalmopathy. Authors of the study amplified TCR beta CDR3 regions from RNA transcripts. Using the HTBI primer set, a first-round RT-PCR was run on the TCR CDR3. TCRdb reanalysed the multiplex PCR reads using MiXCR and keeps one entry per CDR3 protein. The table has 500,000 or so distinct CDR3 sequences, 15% to 20% seen once. The sample comprised blood. These receptors were collected from a young woman with Graves' ophthalmopathy.

This clonotype was seen many times. The CDR3 is CASTPGGIYEQYF. CDR3 in DNA: TGTGCCTCCACCCCTGGGGGAATCTACGAGCAGTACTTC. The rearrangement links TRBV30 to TRBJ2-7; D may match TRBD1 or TRBD2 (5 bases each). Germline values: CDR1 GTSNPN, CDR2 SVGIG (reference sequence). CDR3 size: 13 residues. Trimming pared 7 bases from V and 3 bases from J, leaving 16 bases between. Full variable domain (rest looked up from reference TRBV30 and TRBJ2-7): SQTIHQWPATLVQPVGSPLSLECTVEGTSNPNLYWYRQAAGRGLQLLFYSVGIGQISSEVPQNLSASRPQDRQFILSSKKLLLSDSGFYLCASTPGGIYEQYFGPGTRLTVT.

In this sample, this clonotype turned up many times. J is TRBJ1-1 and V is TRBV12-3 or TRBV12-4; 7 positions agree with TRBD1. This CDR3 is 21 amino acids long. Trimming took 6 bases from V and 3 from J; bases not matched to a gene: 28. CDR3 region: CASSHSPWAGQLSQSDTEAFF. Here the CDR3 DNA reads TGTGCCAGCAGCCATTCCCCTTGGGCGGGACAGCTCTCCCAGTCGGACACTGAAGCTTTCTTT.

The chain carries TRBV10-3 and TRBJ1-2, with D possibly matching TRBD1 (5 bases). From germline, CDR1 is ENHRY and CDR2 SYGVKD. The CDR3 runs to 13 residues. The ends were cut back, 4 bases at V and 3 bases at J, with 9 bases in the middle. Here the CDR3 DNA reads TGTGCCATCAGTGGTGGGGCAGACTATGGCTACACCTTC. Protein: CAISGGADYGYTF.

Here the CDR3 reads CASRDTSGGSHYNEQFF. In nucleotides, the CDR3 is TGTGCCAGCAGGGACACTAGCGGGGGTTCCCACTACAATGAGCAGTTCTTC. The chain joins TRBV2 to TRBJ2-1, with TRBD2 matching 11 bases. The CDR3 contains 17 residues. The trim removed 6 bases at V and 3 bases at J, leaving 10 bases unmatched. Germline V lookup: CDR1 SNHLY, CDR2 FYNNEI.

This clonotype was seen ten or more times. The chain combines TRBV5-5 with TRBJ2-3; TRBD2 aligns across 7 bases. This CDR3 contains 16 residues. Trimming took 0 bases from V and 1 from J; bases not matched to a gene: 5. Germline V gene data show CDR1 as SGHKS and CDR2 as YYEKEE (reference sequence). In DNA form, the CDR3 reads TGTGCCAGCAGCTTGGAGTTAAGCGGGGGCACAGATACGCAGTATTTT. Translated: CASSLELSGGTDTQYF.

This clonotype was detected ten times or more. V is TRBV13 and J is TRBJ1-1; possible D gene TRBD1, 6 bases. Trimming took off 7 bases at V and 6 bases at J, with 18 bases between the two ends. The CDR3 consists of 14 residues. Germline-derived CDR1 and CDR2 are PRHDT and FYEKMQ (reference sequence). The CDR3 reads CASNLRGVFAEAFF. In DNA, the CDR3 is TGTGCCAGCAACCTCAGGGGAGTCTTCGCTGAAGCTTTCTTT.

In its sample, this clonotype was seen many times. The chain links TRBV7-2 to TRBJ1-1; tentatively, D is TRBD1 (6 bases). Germline V gene sequence: CDR1 SGHTA, CDR2 FQGNSA. V was cut by 2 bases and J by 4 bases, with 11 bases left in between. The CDR3 covers 14 residues. The CDR3 loop reads CASSLKQGSTEAFF. The CDR3 DNA is TGTGCCAGCAGCTTAAAACAGGGTAGCACTGAAGCTTTCTTT. Drawing the rest from reference TRBV7-2 and TRBJ1-1, the complete variable domain is GAGVSQSPSNKVTEKGKDVELRCDPISGHTALYWYRQSLGQGLEFLIYFQGNSAPDKSGLPSDRFSAERTGGSVSTLTIQRTQQEDSAVYLCASSLKQGSTEAFFGQGTRLTVV.

This clonotype appeared a few times. This chain connects TRBV6-5 to TRBJ2-1, with no clear D. The CDR3 has 13 amino acids. V lost 2 bases and J lost 3, with 5 bases in between. From germline, CDR1 is MNHEY and CDR2 SVGAGI. The CDR3 protein is CASSYPYYNEQFF. The DNA of the CDR3 is TGTGCCAGCAGTTACCCATACTACAATGAGCAGTTCTTC.

This chain joins TRBV10-3 and TRBJ1-1; D unresolved. The CDR3 runs to 13 residues. The ends were cut back, 7 bases at V and 9 bases at J, with 18 bases in the middle. Germline CDR1 ENHRY, CDR2 SYGVKD. The CDR3 reads CAITTGRARKAFF. In DNA, the CDR3 is TGTGCCATCACTACCGGGAGGGCGAGGAAAGCTTTCTTT.

This clonotype was counted between two and nine times. The chain combines TRBV6-1 with TRBJ2-3; D may be TRBD1 or TRBD2 (5 bases each). Germline V gene data show CDR1 as MNHNS and CDR2 as SASEGT. Trimming stripped 8 bases from V and 2 bases from J, with 14 bases between. The length of the CDR3 is 14 residues. For the CDR3, the DNA is TGTGCCAGCTCACCAGGGACCCCCACAGATACGCAGTATTTT. It encodes CASSPGTPTDTQYF.

The J gene is TRBJ2-2, the V gene TRBV19, with D unresolved. Between the trimmed V and J ends, which lost 3 bases and 4 bases, there was a span of 6 bases. The CDR3 extends over 13 amino acids. The V gene's germline CDR1 is LNHDA and CDR2 SQIVND (reference sequence). CDR3 DNA: TGTGCCAGTAGTATCAGCACCACCGGGGAGCTGTTTTTT. As protein: CASSISTTGELFF.

Worth noting for this clonotype: Compared with germline, one end of the junction differs, possibly owing to a read error. The V gene is TRBV7-8, the J gene TRBJ1-6; D unresolved. This CDR3 contains 14 residues. The germline gives CDR1 SGHVS, CDR2 FQNEAQ. CDR3 region: CASNPFREGYEQYF. The CDR3 DNA is TGTGCCAGCAACCCGTTCCGGGAGGGCTACGAGCAGTACTTT. The whole variable domain, remainder taken from reference TRBV7-8 and TRBJ1-6, is GAGVSQSPRYKVAKRGQDVALRCDPISGHVSLFWYQQALGQGPEFLTYFQNEAQLDKSGLPSDRFFAERPEGSVSTLKIQRTQQEDSAVYLCASNPFREGYEQYFGNGTRLTVT.

V is TRBV19 and J is TRBJ2-7, with D uncertain. CDR3 length: 15 residues. Germline V CDR1 and CDR2: LNHDA, SQIVND (reference sequence). V lost 5 bases and J lost 0, with 14 bases in between. This chain's CDR3 is CASSGVYTNSYEQYF. The CDR3 coding sequence is TGTGCCAGTAGTGGGGTGTATACAAACTCCTACGAGCAGTACTTC.

This clonotype showed up many times. This chain links TRBV28 with TRBJ2-7; D remains unclear. Germline CDR1 and CDR2: MDHEN and SYDVKM. The CDR3 runs 16 residues. The V end was cut by 2 bases, the J end by 0 bases, with 14 bases between. The CDR3 DNA sequence: TGTGCCAGCAGTTTAGTCGTCAGTCCGCCCTCCTACGAGCAGTACTTC. Protein product: CASSLVVSPPSYEQYF. Drawing the rest from reference TRBV28 and TRBJ2-7, the complete variable domain is DVKVTQSSRYLVKRTGEKVFLECVQDMDHENMFWYRQDPGLGLRLIYFSYDVKMKEKGDIPEGYSVSREKKERFSLILESASTNQTSMYLCASSLVVSPPSYEQYFGPGTRLTVT.

Comments on this clonotype: Likely a read error: the CDR3 ends without its conserved phenylalanine or tryptophan. The J gene is TRBJ1-1, the V gene TRBV6-5; TRBD1 matches at 8 bases. The CDR3 runs 14 residues. The V gene's germline CDR1 is MNHEY and CDR2 SVGAGI. After removal of 4 bases from V and 1 base from J, the junction contained 2 bases not matched to a gene. The CDR3 nucleotides read TGTGCCAGCAGTTCCCAGGGGGCGAACACTGAAGCTTTCTCT. It specifies CASSSQGANTEAFS.

The V gene is TRBV4-1, the J gene TRBJ1-2; no reliable D call. The V end was cut by 4 bases, the J end by 8 bases, with 14 bases between. Germline loops: CDR1 MGHRA, CDR2 YSYEKL. The CDR3 consists of 13 residues. The CDR3 here is CASSLSRGEGYTF. The CDR3 DNA follows: TGCGCCAGCAGCCTGTCCCGAGGTGAGGGCTACACCTTC.

Points on this clonotype: A much larger clone lies one base from this, so it may be a read error. This chain joins TRBV4-1 and TRBJ1-4; a weak D match, TRBD1 (5 bases). Germline V gene sequence: CDR1 MGHRA, CDR2 YSYEKL. The CDR3 consists of 15 residues. Trimming cost V 4 bases and J 7 bases, with 16 bases left between them. Written as DNA, the CDR3 is TGCGCCAGCAGCCGAGATGGGGGGGGAAGTGAAAAACTGTTTTTT. This gives the protein CASSRDGGGSEKLFF.

This clonotype was observed many times. The chain is built from TRBV3-1 and TRBJ1-3; D is unresolved. Trimming removed 4 bases at V and 3 bases at J, with 13 bases between. Germline values: CDR1 LGHDT, CDR2 YNNKEL (reference sequence). This CDR3 is built from 15 residues. CDR3 residues: CASSPLNAGGNTIYF. CDR3 coding DNA: TGTGCCAGCAGCCCTCTAAATGCTGGTGGAAACACCATATATTTT.

CDR3 coding DNA: TGCGCCAGCAGCTACGCACGGGGCACAAACTATGGCTACACCTTC. Translating gives CASSYARGTNYGYTF. This chain uses TRBV5-1 with TRBJ1-2; tentative D call: TRBD1 (5 bases). Looked up from germline, CDR1 is SGHRS and CDR2 is YFSETQ. This CDR3 has 15 residues. Trimming removed 3 bases from V and 2 bases from J, with 14 bases in between. Combining the CDR3 with reference TRBV5-1 and TRBJ1-2 gives the whole variable domain KAGVTQTPRYLIKTRGQQVTLSCSPISGHRSVSWYQQTPGQGLQFLFEYFSETQRNKGNFPGRFSGRQFSNSRSEMNVSTLELGDSALYLCASSYARGTNYGYTFGSGTRLTVV.

This clonotype has more than one count but fewer than ten. The V call is TRBV20-1, the J call TRBJ2-2, with 7 nucleotides matching TRBD1. V shed 1 base and J 1 base; nucleotides not matched to a gene: 12. The CDR3 is made up of 18 amino acids. Germline values: CDR1 DFQATT, CDR2 SNEGSKA (reference sequence). The CDR3 is CSARVIRSGGQNTGELFF. In DNA, the CDR3 is TGCAGTGCTAGAGTAATTCGATCAGGGGGACAGAACACCGGGGAGCTGTTTTTT.

This clonotype was seen many times. Here the CDR3 reads CASSSPQGNEQYF. CDR3 in DNA: TGTGCCAGCAGCTCCCCACAGGGGAACGAGCAGTACTTC. This chain uses TRBV13 with TRBJ2-7, with 7 positions matching TRBD1. The trim removed 4 bases at V and 5 bases at J, leaving 5 bases unmatched. In germline, CDR1 is PRHDT, CDR2 FYEKMQ (reference sequence). The CDR3 sequence is 13 residues long.

The chain employs TRBV24-1 and TRBJ2-5; D gene unclear. Germline assignment: CDR1 KGHDR and CDR2 SFDVKD. Trimming cost V 4 bases and J 5 bases, with 10 bases left between them. The CDR3 contains 13 residues. For the CDR3, the DNA is TGTGCCACCAGTGACTCCACGCGGGAGACCCAGTACTTC. The encoded protein is CATSDSTRETQYF.

This clonotype was seen more than once but under ten times. V and J are TRBV9 and TRBJ2-7, with D possibly being TRBD2 (6 bases). This CDR3 has 14 amino acids. V was trimmed by 4 bases and J by 4 bases, leaving 15 bases between them. Germline V lookup: CDR1 SGDLS, CDR2 YYNGEE. The CDR3 reads CASSSGTYGYEQYF. The CDR3 DNA reads as TGTGCCAGCAGCTCAGGGACTTATGGGTACGAGCAGTACTTC.